This T cell receptor (beta chain) was retrieved from a study of blood T cells in healthy people across ages. Findings of the study overall: Estimates drawn from one million T cells were deemed to understate diversity.

Using a J-beta primer mix together with a sample-barcoded 5' primer, a second PCR was run for roughly 7 to 12 cycles. Each cDNA molecule, via a template-switch adaptor with 12 random nucleotides, was tagged. Every sample produced at least 3 million CDR3-containing paired-end reads. Using its own MiXCR run on the 5' RACE reads, TCRdb lists one record per CDR3 protein. The sample records hundreds of thousands of distinct CDR3 sequences, 20% to 25% being singletons. Turning to this clonotype: Antigen unknown.

There were healthy Caucasian individuals from Russia, aged about 6 to 100, serving as donors. The CDR3 covers 16 residues. Germline V CDR1 and CDR2: MDHEN, SYDVKM. Trimming cost V 6 bases and J 4 bases; bases outside gene matches: 7. Specimen: blood. The V and J genes are TRBV28 and TRBJ2-2; 11 bases agree with TRBD2. The sequence derives from a man in his 70s in good health. CDR3 DNA: TGTGCCAGCAGCCCTAGCGGGGGGATCCTCACCGGGGAGCTGTTTTTT. It specifies CASSPSGGILTGELFF.